This T cell receptor beta chain was captured in a study of blood T cell repertoires in COVID-19. For the study at large: The cDNA or gDNA used as material had been derived from T cells, B-cell-depleted T cells, or PBMCs.

Only in-frame clones appear in the TCRdb table, and some are missing; sequencing was by immunoSEQ multiplex PCR. The profile shows more than 150,000 clones, roughly 84% of them singletons. There are 14 residues in the CDR3. Germline V gives CDR1 LNHDA, CDR2 SQIVND (reference sequence). V gave up 7 bases and J gave up 2 bases, with 14 bases separating them. The V call is TRBV19, the J call TRBJ1-2; D might be TRBD1 (6 bases). Sequencing was performed on peripheral blood. This receptor was obtained from a woman aged 55-75 years with acute or convalescent COVID-19. The CDR3 region is CASTSWDINYGYTF. The CDR3 DNA reads TGTGCCAGTACCTCCTGGGACATCAACTATGGCTACACCTTC.